This T cell receptor beta chain was recovered during a study of T cells in narcolepsy. Notes on the study in general: Comparing one patient's CSF and blood CD4+ clonotypes highlighted HCRT- and TRIB2-specific autoreactive clonotypes.

With regard to this clone: The target antigen is unknown.

Profiled with immunoSEQ multiplex PCR; TCRdb holds only in-frame clones, not every one. The profile shows approximately 35,000 clones, around 80% of them singletons. This TCR derives from a human donor in good health. Specimen: memory (CD45RA-) CD4+ T cells from blood.

Here the CDR3 reads CASRLTRLAGSYNEQFF. CDR3 DNA: TGTGCAAGTCGCTTAACCAGACTAGCGGGCTCCTACAATGAGCAGTTCTTC. V usage is TRBV12-2 and J usage is TRBJ2-1; the tabulated D call, TRBD2, remains unverified against the DNA. TRBV12-2 is noted as a pseudogene. The CDR3 contains 17 residues.